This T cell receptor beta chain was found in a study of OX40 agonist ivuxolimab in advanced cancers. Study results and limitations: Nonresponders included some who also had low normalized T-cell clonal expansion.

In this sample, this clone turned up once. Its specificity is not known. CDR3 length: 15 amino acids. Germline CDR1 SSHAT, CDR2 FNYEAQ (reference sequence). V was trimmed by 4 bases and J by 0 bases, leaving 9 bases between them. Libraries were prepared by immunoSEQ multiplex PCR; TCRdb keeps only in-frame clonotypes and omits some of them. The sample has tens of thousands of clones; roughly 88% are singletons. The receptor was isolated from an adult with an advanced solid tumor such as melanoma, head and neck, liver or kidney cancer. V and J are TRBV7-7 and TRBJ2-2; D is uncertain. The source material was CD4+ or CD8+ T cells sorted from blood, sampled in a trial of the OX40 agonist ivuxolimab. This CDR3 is CASSSSFSNTGELFF. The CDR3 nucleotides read TGTGCCAGCAGCTCATCATTTTCGAACACCGGGGAGCTGTTTTTT.